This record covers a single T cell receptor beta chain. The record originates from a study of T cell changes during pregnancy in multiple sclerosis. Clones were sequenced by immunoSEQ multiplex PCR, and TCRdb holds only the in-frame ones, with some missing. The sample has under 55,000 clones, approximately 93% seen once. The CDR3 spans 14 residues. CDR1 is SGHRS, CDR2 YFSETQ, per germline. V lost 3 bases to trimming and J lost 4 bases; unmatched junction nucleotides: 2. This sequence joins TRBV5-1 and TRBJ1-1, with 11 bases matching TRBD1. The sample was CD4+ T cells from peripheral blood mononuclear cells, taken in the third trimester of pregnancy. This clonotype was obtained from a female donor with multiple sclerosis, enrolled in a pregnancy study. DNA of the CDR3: TGCGCCAGCAGCTCTGGGACAGGGGGCACTGAAGCTTTCTTT. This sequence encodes CASSSGTGGTEAFF.